The rows below give T cell receptor beta chains drawn from one sample of a study of blood T cell repertoires in COVID-19. Profiling relied on immunoSEQ multiplex PCR, and the TCRdb table lists in-frame clones only, not all of them. The top ten hold approximately 1.8% of the sample, which has 400,000 to 500,000 clones, over 75% seen once. Sequencing was performed on PBMCs or T cells enriched from blood (not recorded which). These TCRs come from a woman in her 40s who had recovered from COVID-19. CDR3s include the opening cysteine and the closing phenylalanine or tryptophan. The order of the fields is D gene, clone size, J gene, V gene, CDR3 DNA, CDR3 protein. The D gene is left open where the match is weak. Clone size is not always given. Where it is, it says once, few, many or a class for expanded clones.

TRBD1 NA TRBJ1-1 TRBV20-1 TGCAGTGCTAGTCACCAGGGGGCGCGAATCACTGAAGCTTTCTTT CSASHQGARITEAFF
TRBD1 NA TRBJ2-7 TRBV7-9 TGTGCCAGCAGCCTTGGACAGGTGGGGCACGAGCAGTACTTC CASSLGQVGHEQYF
TRBD2 NA TRBJ2-1 TRBV4-3 TGCGCCAGCAGCCCTGGACTAGGGAATGAGCAGTTCTTC CASSPGLGNEQFF
TRBD2 NA TRBJ2-7 TRBV6-5 TGTGCCAGCAGTCCGGGGGGGGATTACGAGCAGTACTTC CASSPGGDYEQYF
NA NA TRBJ1-2 TRBV5-3 TGTGCCAGAAGCTGGGAGAGTAACTATGGCTACACCTTC CARSWESNYGYTF
TRBD2 once TRBJ2-1 TRBV30 TGTGCCTGGAGTGTATGTCCCTTATCTGCAGCGGGAGTAACTGGGAATGAGCAGTTCTTC CAWSVCPLSAAGVTGNEQFF
NA NA TRBJ1-1 TRBV6-1 TGTGCCAGCAGTGAAACGGGGGGCGAAGCTTTCTTT CASSETGGEAFF
TRBD1 few TRBJ1-2 TRBV2 TGTGCCAGCAGTGAAAAAGGGGGCTGGTATGGCTACACCTTC CASSEKGGWYGYTF
NA few TRBJ2-3 TRBV27 TGTGCCAGCAGTTACGGGGCAGATACGCAGTATTTT CASSYGADTQYF
TRBD1 NA TRBJ2-7 TRBV12-5 TGTGCTAGTGGTTCCGATCCCGGGACAGGGGCGCACGAGCAGTACTTC CASGSDPGTGAHEQYF
NA NA TRBJ1-5 TRBV12-3/TRBV12-4 TGTGCCAGCAGTCCAGGGGATCAGCCCCAGCATTTT CASSPGDQPQHF
TRBD2 NA TRBJ2-5 TRBV2 TGTGCCAGCAGGGCACTAGCGGGAGTTTCAGAGACCCAGTACTTC CASRALAGVSETQYF
NA NA TRBJ1-1 TRBV7-9 TGTGCCAGCAGCTTAGGAGCAGGGACTGAAGCTTTCTTT CASSLGAGTEAFF
NA NA TRBJ2-4 TRBV7-2 TGTGCCAGCAGCTCCCAAAGCGAACCCAAAAACATTCAGTACTTC CASSSQSEPKNIQYF
NA NA TRBJ2-1 TRBV18 TGTGCCAGCTCACCACGTGGCGGAGGACACAATGAGCAGTTCTTC CASSPRGGGHNEQFF
NA NA TRBJ1-5 TRBV11-3 TGTGCCAGCAGCTTAAGTAAGCAGGGTCAGCCCCAGCATTTT CASSLSKQGQPQHF
NA NA TRBJ2-1 TRBV5-4 TGTGCCAGTTCGGAGGGCCGGGTCCTTGAGCAGTTCTTC CASSEGRVLEQFF
NA NA TRBJ1-1 TRBV29-1 TGCAGCGTTGAAGGGCCGGGAGACACTGAAGCTTTCTTT CSVEGPGDTEAFF
TRBD2 NA TRBJ2-1 TRBV7-8 TGTGCCAGCAGCACCCGGACTAGCGGGTATAATGAGCAGTTCTTC CASSTRTSGYNEQFF
NA NA TRBJ2-7 TRBV15 TGTGCCACCAGCAGAGATTTTAGGGACACCCGCAGGGAGCAGTACTTC CATSRDFRDTRREQYF
NA NA TRBJ1-2 TRBV7-2 TGTGCCAGCATCCAAAGACAGAGCTACGGTTACTACACCTTC CASIQRQSYGYYTF
TRBD1 NA TRBJ2-7 TRBV10-3 TGTGCCATCGCGCAGGGGGACTCCTACGAGCAGTACTTC CAIAQGDSYEQYF
TRBD2 NA TRBJ2-7 TRBV7-2 TGTGCCAGCAGCTTAGGTTCCGGGGGGGTGCAGTACTTC CASSLGSGGVQYF